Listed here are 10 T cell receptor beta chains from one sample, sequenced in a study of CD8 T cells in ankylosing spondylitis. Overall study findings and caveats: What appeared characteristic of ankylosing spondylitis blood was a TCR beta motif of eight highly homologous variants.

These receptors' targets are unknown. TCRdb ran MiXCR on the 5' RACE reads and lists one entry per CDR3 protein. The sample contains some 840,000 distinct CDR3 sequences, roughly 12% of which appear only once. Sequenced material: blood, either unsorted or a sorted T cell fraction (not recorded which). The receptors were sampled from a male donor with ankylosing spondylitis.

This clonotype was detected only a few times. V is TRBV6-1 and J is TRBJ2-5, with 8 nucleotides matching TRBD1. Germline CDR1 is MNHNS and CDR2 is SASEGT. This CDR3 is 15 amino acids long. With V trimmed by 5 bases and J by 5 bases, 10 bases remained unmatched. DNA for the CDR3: TGTGCCAGCAGTCGGACAGGGTTTGGGGGCGAGACCCAGTACTTC. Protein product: CASSRTGFGGETQYF.

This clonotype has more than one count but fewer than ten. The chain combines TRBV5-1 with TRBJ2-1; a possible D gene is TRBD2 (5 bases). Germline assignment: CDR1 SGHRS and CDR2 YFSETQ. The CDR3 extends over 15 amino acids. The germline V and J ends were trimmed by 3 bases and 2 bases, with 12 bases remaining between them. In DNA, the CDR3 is TGCGCCAGCAGCTACCTAGCCGGAGCCTACAATGAGCAGTTCTTC. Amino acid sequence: CASSYLAGAYNEQFF.

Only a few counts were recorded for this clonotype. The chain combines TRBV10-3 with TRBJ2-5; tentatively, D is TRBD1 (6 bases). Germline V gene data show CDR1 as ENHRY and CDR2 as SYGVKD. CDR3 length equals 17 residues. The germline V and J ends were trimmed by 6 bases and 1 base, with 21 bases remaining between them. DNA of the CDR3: TGTGCCATCAGCGCCGTAACCGGGACAACCCTCCAAGAGACCCAGTACTTC. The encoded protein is CAISAVTGTTLQETQYF.

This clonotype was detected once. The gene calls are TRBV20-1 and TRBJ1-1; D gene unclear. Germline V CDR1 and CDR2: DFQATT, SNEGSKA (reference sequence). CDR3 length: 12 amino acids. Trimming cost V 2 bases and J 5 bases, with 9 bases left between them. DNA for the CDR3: TGCAGTGCTAGAAAAGGAGAAACTGAAGCTTTCTTT. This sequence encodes CSARKGETEAFF.

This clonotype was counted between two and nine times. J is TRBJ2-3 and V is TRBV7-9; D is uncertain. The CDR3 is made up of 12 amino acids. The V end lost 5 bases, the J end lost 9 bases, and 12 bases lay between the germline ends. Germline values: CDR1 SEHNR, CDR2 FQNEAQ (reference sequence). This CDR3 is CASSPQVDTQYF. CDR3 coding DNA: TGTGCCAGCAGCCCTCAAGTGGACACGCAGTATTTT.

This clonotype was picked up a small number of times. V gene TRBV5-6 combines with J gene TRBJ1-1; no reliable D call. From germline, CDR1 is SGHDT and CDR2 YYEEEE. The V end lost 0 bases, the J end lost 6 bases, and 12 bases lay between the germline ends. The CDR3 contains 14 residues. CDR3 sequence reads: CASSLGYGGAEAFF. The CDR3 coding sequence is TGTGCCAGCAGCTTGGGATACGGCGGCGCTGAAGCTTTCTTT.

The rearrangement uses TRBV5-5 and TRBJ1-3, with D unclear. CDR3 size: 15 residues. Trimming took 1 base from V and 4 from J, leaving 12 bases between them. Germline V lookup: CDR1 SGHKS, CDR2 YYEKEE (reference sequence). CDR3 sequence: CASSLFSSRGNTIYF. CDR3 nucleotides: TGTGCCAGCAGCTTGTTCTCCTCCAGGGGAAACACCATATATTTT. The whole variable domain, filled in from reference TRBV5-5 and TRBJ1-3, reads DAGVTQSPTHLIKTRGQQVTLRCSPISGHKSVSWYQQVLGQGPQFIFQYYEKEERGRGNFPDRFSARQFPNYSSELNVNALLLGDSALYLCASSLFSSRGNTIYFGEGSWLTVV.

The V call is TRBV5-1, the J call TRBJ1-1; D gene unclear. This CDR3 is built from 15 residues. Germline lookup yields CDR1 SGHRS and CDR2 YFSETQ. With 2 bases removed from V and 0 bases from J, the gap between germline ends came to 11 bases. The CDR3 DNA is TGCGCCAGCAGCTTCCTGCAGTCCATGAACACTGAAGCTTTCTTT. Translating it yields CASSFLQSMNTEAFF.

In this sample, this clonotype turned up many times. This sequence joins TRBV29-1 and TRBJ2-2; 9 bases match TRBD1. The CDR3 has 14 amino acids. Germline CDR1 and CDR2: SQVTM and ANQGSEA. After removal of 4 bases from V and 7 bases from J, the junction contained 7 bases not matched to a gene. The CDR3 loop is CSVATGGSIGELFF. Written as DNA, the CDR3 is TGCAGCGTTGCCACAGGGGGCTCGATCGGGGAGCTGTTTTTT.

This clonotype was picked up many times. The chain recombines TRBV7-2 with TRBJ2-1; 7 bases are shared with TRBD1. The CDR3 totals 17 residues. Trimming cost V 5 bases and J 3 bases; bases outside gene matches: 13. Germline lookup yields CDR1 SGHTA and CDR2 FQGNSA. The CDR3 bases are TGTGCCAGCAGCCCACAGTTCTCGGACAGGTACTACAATGAGCAGTTCTTC. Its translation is CASSPQFSDRYYNEQFF.